These 12 T cell receptor beta chains share one sample of origin, sequenced in a study of blood T cell repertoires in COVID-19. Sequencing was performed with immunoSEQ multiplex PCR; in TCRdb, only in-frame clones are kept and a portion is missing. Found here are more than 200,000 clones, around four fifths of them singletons; the top ten hold over 9.5%. The sequenced sample was peripheral blood. The origin of the receptors is a woman older than 75 with COVID-19, enrolled during active disease.

V usage is TRBV7-2 and J usage is TRBJ1-1, with D unresolved. Germline assignment: CDR1 SGHTA and CDR2 FQGNSA. Trimming took off 1 base at V and 4 bases at J, with 7 bases between the two ends. The CDR3 spans 13 residues. CDR3 bases: TGTGCCAGCAGCTTAGAACAGCTCACTGAAGCTTTCTTT. This translates into CASSLEQLTEAFF.

CDR3 coding DNA: TGTGCCTGGAGTCCTGACTGGGTCTCTGGAAACACCATATATTTT. Its translation: CAWSPDWVSGNTIYF. This chain joins TRBV30 and TRBJ1-3; D is unresolved. V shed 2 bases and J shed 0 bases, with 11 bases lying between them. Germline values: CDR1 GTSNPN, CDR2 SVGIG (reference sequence). The CDR3 spans 15 residues.

The table lists this clone with a count of one. V is TRBV19 and J is TRBJ1-1, with 7 bases aligning to TRBD1. With V trimmed by 4 bases and J by 5 bases, 4 bases remained unmatched. The CDR3 length is 13 residues. CDR1 and CDR2 (germline): LNHDA, SQIVND (reference sequence). The CDR3: CASSTRQGTEAFF. The CDR3 bases are TGTGCCAGTAGTACCCGACAGGGTACTGAAGCTTTCTTT.

The chain joins TRBV7-2 to TRBJ2-7; D uncertain. Between the trimmed V and J ends, which lost 5 bases and 3 bases, there was a span of 11 bases. This CDR3 is built from 13 residues. Germline values: CDR1 SGHTA, CDR2 FQGNSA. The DNA of the CDR3 is TGTGCCAGCAGCCCCTTCCAGGACTACGAGCAGTACTTC. Its translation: CASSPFQDYEQYF.

The rearrangement joins TRBV29-1 to TRBJ1-2; no reliable D call. CDR1 and CDR2 from the germline V gene are SQVTM and ANQGSEA. The V and J ends lost 1 base and 0 bases respectively, with 6 bases between them. This CDR3 comprises 13 residues. CDR3 sequence reads: CSVEGHTNYGYTF. CDR3 bases: TGCAGCGTTGAAGGGCACACTAACTATGGCTACACCTTC.

V gene TRBV30 combines with J gene TRBJ2-1; D remains unclear. The CDR3 extends over 13 amino acids. V shed 4 bases and J shed 9 bases, with 16 bases lying between them. Germline CDR1 is GTSNPN and CDR2 is SVGIG (reference sequence). CDR3 nucleotide sequence: TGTGCCTGGATAGGTTCAGTTCCGGGTGAGCAGTTCTTC. Protein sequence: CAWIGSVPGEQFF.

This chain connects TRBV3-1 (or the pseudogene TRBV3-2) to TRBJ1-3, with a weak D call TRBD1 (5 bases). Germline V gene lookup returns CDR1 LGHDT and CDR2 YNNKEL (reference sequence). The length of the CDR3 is 13 residues. V lost 8 bases and J lost 3, with 11 bases in between. The CDR3 DNA reads as TGTGCCAGCCAGTGGCAGGGTGGAAACACCATATATTTT. Translated: CASQWQGGNTIYF.

The chain joins TRBV4-3 to TRBJ1-2; TRBD1 matches 9 bases. Trimming took 1 base from V and 5 from J; bases not matched to a gene: 5. Germline V lookup: CDR1 LGHNA, CDR2 YSLEER. This CDR3 is 15 amino acids long. The CDR3 nucleotides are TGCGCCAGCAGCCAAGTGGGGACAGGGCGTTATGGCTACACCTTC. Its protein product is CASSQVGTGRYGYTF.

This clone has just a few counts. This chain connects TRBV9 to TRBJ1-2; D might be TRBD1 (6 bases). The V and J ends lost 3 bases and 1 base respectively, with 13 bases between them. This CDR3 comprises 15 residues. The germline V gene has CDR1 SGDLS and CDR2 YYNGEE. CDR3 region: CASSDRGAGNYGYTF. CDR3 nucleotides: TGTGCCAGCAGCGATCGGGGGGCGGGTAACTATGGCTACACCTTC.

The chain uses TRBV19 and TRBJ1-5; 11 nucleotides align to TRBD1. J gave up 6 bases and V 8 bases, and 9 bases lay outside the gene matches. The CDR3 has 15 residues. CDR1 is LNHDA, CDR2 SQIVND, per germline (reference sequence). This CDR3 reads CASSSGTGGGQPQHF. The CDR3 nucleotides are TGTGCCAGTTCCTCCGGGACAGGGGGAGGTCAGCCCCAGCATTTT.

The rearrangement uses TRBV5-1 and TRBJ2-3, with 8 bases lining up with TRBD2. Germline V gene data show CDR1 as SGHRS and CDR2 as YFSETQ. The CDR3 extends over 14 amino acids. J lost 4 bases, V lost 4 bases, and 5 bases had no gene match. The chain's CDR3 is CASSTREGSDTQYF. In nucleotides, the CDR3 is TGCGCCAGCAGCACCCGGGAGGGGTCAGATACGCAGTATTTT.

The gene calls are TRBV3-1 (or the pseudogene TRBV3-2) and TRBJ1-5; no clear D. Germline V gene lookup returns CDR1 LGHDT and CDR2 YNNKEL (reference sequence). The CDR3 runs 14 residues. V shed 0 bases and J shed 4 bases, with 7 bases lying between them. The CDR3 sequence: CASSQDRRNQPQHF. CDR3 DNA sequence: TGTGCCAGCAGCCAAGATCGGCGGAATCAGCCCCAGCATTTT.